Sequencing of this T cell receptor beta chain was carried out in a study of blood T cell repertoires in COVID-19 (TCRdb year 2020). A note on the overall study: Collaborator samples came from the United States, Italy and Spain and covered acute and convalescent phases of COVID-19. The material from the prospective study consisted of cDNA or gDNA derived from T cells, B-cell-depleted T cells, or PBMCs. Deeply sampled blood TCRbeta repertoires from subjects exposed to, actively infected with, or recovered from COVID-19 were included in the dataset. The repertoires were made available in a free public database intended to serve as a resource for research on the immune response to SARS-CoV-2. Samples came from the ongoing ImmuneRACE study (first 160 participants) plus 1,254 subjects from 6 global collaborators. Nearly every sample came with metadata listing a de-identified subject ID, COVID-19 status, age in years and sex. HLA class I and class II types, where available, came from metadata supplied by the sample provider rather than from assay-based typing.

What the research found in general, with its limitations: Clinical and demographic metadata were provided uncurated, with the amount varying by source and participant.

V loses 4 bases at its end and J loses 8 bases; junction bases beyond the gene matches: 8. Per the germline V gene, MDHEN is the CDR1 and SYDVKM is the CDR2. From the cysteine up to the phenylalanine, the CDR3 has a length of 14 residues. CDR3 DNA only is kept here, 42 bases in frame from base 1. TCRbeta CDR3 regions were amplified from genomic DNA by means of the immunoSEQ Assay, a bias-controlled multiplex PCR. Regarding the original processing steps: Nucleated cell counts per sample were estimated from amplification of reference gene primers within the assay. To quantify the absolute abundance of each unique TCRbeta CDR3 rearrangement, sequence reads were collapsed and filtered. For each sample, productive Simpson clonality was calculated as the square root of Simpson's diversity index over productive rearrangements. TCRdb holds this immuneACCESS table with in-frame rearrangements only. Some clones are missing; in checked studies, unresolved V genes explain under half, and the rest has no known cause. Clonal size and the V and J genes are those of that table, whereas D and trimming came from the DNA. Here the sample has 65,000 to 70,000 clones; about 90% occur a single time. The top ten clones comprise 16% of the sample.

On this clone itself: The antigen this receptor binds is unknown. Per-base qualities were not stored, and no clone one base away is much larger.

At one collaborating source in Seattle, patients were enrolled during active infection and were followed longitudinally through the course of disease. Collaborating institutions collected whole blood in K2EDTA tubes following their own protocols. For TCRbeta analysis, collaborator samples were shipped as frozen whole blood, as isolated PBMCs, or as DNA extracted from either sample type. The sequenced sample was peripheral blood. Recombination joined TRBV28 with TRBJ1-2, and 9 junctional nucleotides match TRBD1. This TCR came from a man between 35 and 55 years old with COVID-19, enrolled during active disease. CDR3 reads: CASSSSGTGNGYTF. The sequenced DNA is TGTGCCAGCAGTTCATCCGGGACAGGGAACGGCTACACCTTC.